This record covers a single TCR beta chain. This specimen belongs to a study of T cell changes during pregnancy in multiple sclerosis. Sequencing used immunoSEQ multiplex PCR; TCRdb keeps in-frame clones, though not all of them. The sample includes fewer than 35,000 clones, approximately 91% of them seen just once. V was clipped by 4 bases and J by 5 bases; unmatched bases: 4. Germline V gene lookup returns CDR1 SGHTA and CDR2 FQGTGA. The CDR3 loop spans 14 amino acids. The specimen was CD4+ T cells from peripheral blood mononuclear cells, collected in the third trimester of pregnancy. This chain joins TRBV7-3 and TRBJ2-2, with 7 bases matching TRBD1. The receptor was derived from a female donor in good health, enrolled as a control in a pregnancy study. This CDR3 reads CASSSGQLTGELFF. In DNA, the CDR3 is TGTGCCAGCAGCTCGGGACAGCTGACCGGGGAGCTGTTTTTT.